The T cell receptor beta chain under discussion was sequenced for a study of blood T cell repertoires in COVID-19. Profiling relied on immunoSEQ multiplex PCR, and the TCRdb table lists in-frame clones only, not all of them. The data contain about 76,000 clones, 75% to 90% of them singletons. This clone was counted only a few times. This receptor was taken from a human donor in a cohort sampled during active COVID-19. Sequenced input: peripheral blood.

The CDR3 DNA sequence: TGCGCCAGCAGCTCAGCAGGGGAAGCTAACTATGGCTACACCTTC. Amino acids: CASSSAGEANYGYTF. This sequence joins TRBV5-1 and TRBJ1-2, with D perhaps TRBD1 (6 bases). This CDR3 is built from 15 residues. V lost 3 bases and J lost 0, with 12 bases in between. CDR1 and CDR2 (germline): SGHRS, YFSETQ.